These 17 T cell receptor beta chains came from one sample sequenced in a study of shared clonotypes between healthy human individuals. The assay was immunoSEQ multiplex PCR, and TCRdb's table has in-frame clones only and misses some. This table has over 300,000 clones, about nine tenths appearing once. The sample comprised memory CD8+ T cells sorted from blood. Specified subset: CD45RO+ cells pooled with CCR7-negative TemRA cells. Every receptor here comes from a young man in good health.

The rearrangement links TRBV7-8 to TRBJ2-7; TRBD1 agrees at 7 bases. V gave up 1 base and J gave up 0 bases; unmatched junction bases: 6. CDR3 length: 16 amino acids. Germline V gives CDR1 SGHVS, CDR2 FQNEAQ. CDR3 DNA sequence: TGTGCCAGCAGCTTAGGAGGGGGCCATTCCTCCTACGAGCAGTACTTC. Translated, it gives CASSLGGGHSSYEQYF.

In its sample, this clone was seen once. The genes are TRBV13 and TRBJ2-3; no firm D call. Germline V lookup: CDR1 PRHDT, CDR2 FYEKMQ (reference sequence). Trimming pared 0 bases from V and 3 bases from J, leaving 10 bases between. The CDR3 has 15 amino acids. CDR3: CASSLGLEETDTQYF. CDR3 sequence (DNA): TGTGCCAGCAGCTTAGGCCTTGAGGAGACAGATACGCAGTATTTT.

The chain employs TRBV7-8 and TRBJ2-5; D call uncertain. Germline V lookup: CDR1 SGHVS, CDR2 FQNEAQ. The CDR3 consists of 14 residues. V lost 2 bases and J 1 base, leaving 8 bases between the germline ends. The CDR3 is CASSLFGTQETQYF. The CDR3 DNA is TGTGCCAGCAGCTTATTTGGAACCCAAGAGACCCAGTACTTC.

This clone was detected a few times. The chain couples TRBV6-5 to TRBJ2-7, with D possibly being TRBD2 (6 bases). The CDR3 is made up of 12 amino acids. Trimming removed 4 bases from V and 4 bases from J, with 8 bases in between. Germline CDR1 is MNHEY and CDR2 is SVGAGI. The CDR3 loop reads CASSSGLYEQYF. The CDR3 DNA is TGTGCCAGCAGTTCCGGACTATACGAGCAGTACTTC.

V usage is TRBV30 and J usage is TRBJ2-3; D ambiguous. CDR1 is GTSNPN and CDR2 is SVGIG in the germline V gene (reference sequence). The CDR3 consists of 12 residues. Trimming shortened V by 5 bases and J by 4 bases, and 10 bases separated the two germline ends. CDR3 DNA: TGTGCCTGGGAACAGATATCAGATACGCAGTATTTT. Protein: CAWEQISDTQYF. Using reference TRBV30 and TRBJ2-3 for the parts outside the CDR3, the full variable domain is SQTIHQWPATLVQPVGSPLSLECTVEGTSNPNLYWYRQAAGRGLQLLFYSVGIGQISSEVPQNLSASRPQDRQFILSSKKLLLSDSGFYLCAWEQISDTQYFGPGTRLTVL.

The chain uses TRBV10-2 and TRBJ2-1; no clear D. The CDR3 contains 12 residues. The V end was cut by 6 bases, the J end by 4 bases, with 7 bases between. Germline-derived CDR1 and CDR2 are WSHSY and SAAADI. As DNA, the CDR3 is TGCGCCAGCAGAGCGTCTTACAATGAGCAGTTCTTC. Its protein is CASRASYNEQFF.

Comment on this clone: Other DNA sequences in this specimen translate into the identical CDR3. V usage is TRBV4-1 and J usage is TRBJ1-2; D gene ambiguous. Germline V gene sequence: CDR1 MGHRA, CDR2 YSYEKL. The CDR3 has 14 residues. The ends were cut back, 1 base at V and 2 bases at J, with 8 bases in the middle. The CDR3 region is CASSQVLGNYGYTF. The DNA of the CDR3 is TGCGCCAGCAGCCAAGTTTTAGGGAACTATGGCTACACCTTC.

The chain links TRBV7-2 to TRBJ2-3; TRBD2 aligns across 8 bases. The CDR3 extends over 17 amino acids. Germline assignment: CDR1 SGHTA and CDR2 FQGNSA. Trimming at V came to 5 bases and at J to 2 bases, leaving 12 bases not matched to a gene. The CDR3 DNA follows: TGTGCCAGCAGCCCGTCGGGGCTAGCGGGCCCCACAGATACGCAGTATTTT. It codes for CASSPSGLAGPTDTQYF.

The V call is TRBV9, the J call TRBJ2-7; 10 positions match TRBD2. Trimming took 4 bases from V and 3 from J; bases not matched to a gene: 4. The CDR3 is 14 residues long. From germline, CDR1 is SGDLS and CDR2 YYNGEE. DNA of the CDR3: TGTGCCAGCAGCCCCCGGACTAGCGGCTACGAGCAGTACTTC. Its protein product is CASSPRTSGYEQYF. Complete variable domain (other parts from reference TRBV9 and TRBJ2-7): DSGVTQTPKHLITATGQRVTLRCSPRSGDLSVYWYQQSLDQGLQFLIQYYNGEERAKGNILERFSAQQFPDLHSELNLSSLELGDSALYFCASSPRTSGYEQYFGPGTRLTVT.

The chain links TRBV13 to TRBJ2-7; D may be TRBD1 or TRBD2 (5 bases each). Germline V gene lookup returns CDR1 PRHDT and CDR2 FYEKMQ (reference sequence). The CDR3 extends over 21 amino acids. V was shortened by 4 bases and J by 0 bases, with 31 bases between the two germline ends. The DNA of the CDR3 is TGTGCCAGCAGCTCGTCGGGACGGATCTCCATCCCCCAGCAGAGCTCCTACGAGCAGTACTTC. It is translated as CASSSSGRISIPQQSSYEQYF.

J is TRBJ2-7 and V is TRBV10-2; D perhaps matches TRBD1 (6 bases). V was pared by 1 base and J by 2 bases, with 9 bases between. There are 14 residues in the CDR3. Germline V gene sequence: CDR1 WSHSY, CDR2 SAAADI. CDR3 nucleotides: TGCGCCAGCAGTGAGTGGGACATAACCTACGAGCAGTACTTC. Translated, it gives CASSEWDITYEQYF.

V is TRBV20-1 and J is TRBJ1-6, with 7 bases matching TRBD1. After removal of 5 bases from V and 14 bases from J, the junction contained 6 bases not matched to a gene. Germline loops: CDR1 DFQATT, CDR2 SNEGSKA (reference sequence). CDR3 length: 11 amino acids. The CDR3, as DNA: TGCAGTGCTCTCCAGGGGGGCACCCTCCACTTT. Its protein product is CSALQGGTLHF.

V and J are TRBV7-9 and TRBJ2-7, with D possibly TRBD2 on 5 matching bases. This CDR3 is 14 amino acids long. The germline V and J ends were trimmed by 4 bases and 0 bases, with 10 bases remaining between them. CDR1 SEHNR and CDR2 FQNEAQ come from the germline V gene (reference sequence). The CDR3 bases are TGTGCCAGCAGCTACTCCGAGGGCTCCTACGAGCAGTACTTC. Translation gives CASSYSEGSYEQYF.

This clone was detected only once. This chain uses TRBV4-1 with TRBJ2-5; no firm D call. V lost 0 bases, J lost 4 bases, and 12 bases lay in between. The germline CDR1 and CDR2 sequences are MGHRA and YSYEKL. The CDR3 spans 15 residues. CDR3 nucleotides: TGCGCCAGCAGCCAAGACCCGTACACCTCAGAGACCCAGTACTTC. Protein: CASSQDPYTSETQYF.

CDR3 coding DNA: TGTGCCAGCAGTTTAGGGGTCTCACTGGGGCGCACCGGGGAGCTGTTTTTT. Translation gives CASSLGVSLGRTGELFF. This rearrangement joins TRBV28 to TRBJ2-2; D is possibly TRBD1 (5 bases). The CDR3 runs to 17 residues. CDR1 and CDR2 (germline): MDHEN, SYDVKM. Between the trimmed V and J ends, which lost 2 bases and 4 bases, there was a span of 17 bases. The entire variable domain, with the rest obtained from reference TRBV28 and TRBJ2-2, is as follows: DVKVTQSSRYLVKRTGEKVFLECVQDMDHENMFWYRQDPGLGLRLIYFSYDVKMKEKGDIPEGYSVSREKKERFSLILESASTNQTSMYLCASSLGVSLGRTGELFFGEGSRLTVL.

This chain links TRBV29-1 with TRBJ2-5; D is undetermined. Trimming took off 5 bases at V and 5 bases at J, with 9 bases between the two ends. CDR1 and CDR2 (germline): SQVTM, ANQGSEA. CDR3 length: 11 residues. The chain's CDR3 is CSVWLSETQYF. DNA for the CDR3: TGCAGCGTTTGGCTGTCGGAGACCCAGTACTTC.

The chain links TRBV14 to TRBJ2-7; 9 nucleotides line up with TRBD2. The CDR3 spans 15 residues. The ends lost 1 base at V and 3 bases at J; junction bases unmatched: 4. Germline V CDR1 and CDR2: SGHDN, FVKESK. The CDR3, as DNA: TGTGCCAGCAGCCAAGGAGCGGGAGGTATCTACGAGCAGTACTTC. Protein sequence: CASSQGAGGIYEQYF.